This record covers a single T cell receptor (beta chain). This clonotype was seen many times. What antigen it recognizes has not been identified. No base qualities exist here, and no much larger clone lies one base off it. This sample is part of a study of T cells after yellow fever vaccination (dated by TCRdb to about 2019). For the wider study: The SMART-Seq v4 Ultra Low Input RNA kit was used to prepare libraries from fractions with low cell numbers. Two healthy male donors, one aged 18 to 30 and one aged 30 to 40 years, were included in the cohort. Blood samples were taken at several timepoints before and after primary and secondary immunization, and bulk PBMC replicates and cell subsets were isolated. To follow T-cell clones before and after primary and booster YFV17D yellow fever vaccination, bulk TCR alpha and beta repertoires were sequenced over time.

Findings and caveats that apply to the study as a whole: Compared with the primary T-cell response, the secondary T-cell response was weaker but faster, peaking on day 5 rather than day 15. Because only a couple of donors were included in the study, the extent to which the findings can be generalized is limited. After the booster, most clones that had expanded after primary vaccination were detected again (roughly 96% of CD4 and around nine tenths of CD8), suggesting broad maintenance of memory. FACS-sorted repertoires could contain abundant contaminating clonotypes from the bulk population, so computational filtering was required. A small share of clonotypes was detected in both CD4 and CD8 compartments, with the overlap likely arising from convergent recombination.

TCR cDNA was synthesized by 5'RACE template switching, which introduced a universal primer site and unique molecular identifiers. Priming of cDNA synthesis was performed from both the TCR alpha and TCR beta constant segments. Two PCR steps were used to amplify libraries, with sample barcodes and sequencing adapters being added in the second step. Sequencing of the libraries was done on either Illumina HiSeq 2500 (2x100 bp) or NovaSeq (2x150 bp). Concerning the study's data processing: Reads were demultiplexed and collapsed into UMI consensus sequences with MIGEC, and V(D)J alignment was performed with MiXCR. Clonotypes responding to the vaccine were identified with edgeR on replicate PBMC samples, with the criteria of FDR below 0.01 and a log2 fold change above 5 up to day 15. Each bulk clonotype received a CD4 or CD8 identity based on whether the sequenced CD4 or CD8 repertoire contained that clonotype at higher abundance. TCRdb ran its own pipeline on the public reads, namely fastp trimming at Q25 and MiXCR clone calling, and kept in-frame beta chains. Every entry covers one CDR3 protein and lists the most common genes and DNA from its rows. V and J calls and clone size were set by TCRdb, not the authors. The sample profile shows approximately 260,000 distinct CDR3 sequences; over 10% of them were found once. The ten largest clones take up 0.5% to 0.6% of the sample.

The meaning of the sample's treatment or condition label: live attenuated yellow fever vaccine strain. A standard Ficoll-Paque protocol was used to isolate PBMCs from peripheral blood. Dynabeads CD4 and CD8 positive selection kits were used to isolate CD4 and CD8 T-cell fractions. RNA was extracted with TriZol from bulk PBMCs, CD4 and CD8 fractions, and dextramer-positive and dextramer-negative fractions. The CDR1 and CDR2 encoded by the germline V gene (reference sequence) are SEHNR and FQNEAQ. V is shortened by 2 bases, J by 2 bases, and the region joining them spans 5 bases. The CDR3 starts with the cysteine, ends with the phenylalanine, and has 13 residues. The retained sequence is limited to the CDR3, 39 bases, with the frame set at the first base.

The sequencing here drew on CD4+ T cells sorted from PBMCs, taken 45 days after the yellow fever booster vaccination. The sequence joins TRBV7-9 to TRBJ2-3; no D segment can be confidently identified. This sequence was found in a man aged 30 to 45 who received the YFV17D yellow fever vaccine. The CDR3 has the sequence CASSLPHTDTQYF. The DNA sequence reads TGTGCCAGCAGCTTACCCCACACAGATACGCAGTATTTT.